These 32 T cell receptor beta chains share one sample of origin, sequenced in a study of shared clonotypes between healthy human individuals. Naive CD8 populations comprised CD45RO-negative cells positively selected for CCR7, excluding terminally differentiated effector memory CD45RA+ cells. The data were produced by immunoSEQ multiplex PCR, yet TCRdb's version contains in-frame clones alone and is incomplete. The repertoire holds 550,000 to 600,000 clones, with roughly 98% as singletons. Sequencing was carried out using naive CD8+ T cells sorted from blood. The receptors were sampled from a man aged 30 to 45 in good health.

This sequence joins TRBV9 and TRBJ2-3, with TRBD2 identical over 13 bases. The CDR3 consists of 18 residues. V shed 1 base and J 2 bases; nucleotides not matched to a gene: 7. Per the germline V gene, CDR1 is SGDLS and CDR2 is YYNGEE. The CDR3 protein is CASSVPMGTSGNTDTQYF. DNA of the CDR3: TGTGCCAGCAGCGTACCGATGGGGACTAGCGGGAACACAGATACGCAGTATTTT.

The chain couples TRBV7-8 to TRBJ2-3; 8 nucleotides line up with TRBD2. Germline lookup yields CDR1 SGHVS and CDR2 FQNEAQ. The CDR3 is 15 amino acids. V shed 3 bases and J 2 bases; nucleotides not matched to a gene: 4. The CDR3 region has the DNA TGTGCCAGCAGCTTCTTAGCGGGAATCACAGATACGCAGTATTTT. Translating it yields CASSFLAGITDTQYF.

The V gene is TRBV11-2, the J gene TRBJ2-7; D ambiguous. The CDR3 length is 14 residues. The germline V and J ends were trimmed by 5 bases and 2 bases, with 13 bases remaining between them. Per the germline V gene, CDR1 is SGHAT and CDR2 is FQNNGV. CDR3 in DNA: TGTGCCAGCAGCCCTAGGGTCTCCGCCTACGAGCAGTACTTC. As protein: CASSPRVSAYEQYF.

V usage is TRBV11-2 and J usage is TRBJ2-2, with 9 bases that match TRBD1. Germline CDR1 SGHAT, CDR2 FQNNGV. This CDR3 is built from 19 residues. V dropped 4 bases and J dropped 3; count of bases not matched to a gene: 15. CDR3 sequence (DNA): TGTGCCAGCAGCTCTTCACACAACAGGGGGCTGAGGGACACCGGGGAGCTGTTTTTT. Protein sequence: CASSSSHNRGLRDTGELFF.

About this clone: Distinct nucleotide sequences in the sample also encode this CDR3. J is TRBJ2-1 and V is TRBV29-1; 7 bases match TRBD1. The V gene end was trimmed by 1 base and the J gene end by 0 bases; junction bases not matched to a gene: 6. The germline V gene has CDR1 SQVTM and CDR2 ANQGSEA. This CDR3 spans 16 amino acids. The CDR3 DNA reads TGCAGCGTTGAAGGGTTAGCAGGGGGCTCCTACAATGAGCAGTTCTTC. Amino acid sequence: CSVEGLAGGSYNEQFF.

J is TRBJ2-1 and V is TRBV11-2; no clear D gene. V lost 8 bases to trimming and J lost 8 bases, with 10 bases between them. Looked up from germline, CDR1 is SGHAT and CDR2 is FQNNGV. This CDR3 has 11 amino acids. The CDR3 sequence is CASSTSDEQFF. CDR3 DNA sequence: TGTGCCAGCTCCACCAGTGATGAGCAGTTCTTC.

V gene TRBV7-9 combines with J gene TRBJ2-7; 8 nucleotides match TRBD2. V gave up 4 bases and J gave up 1 base; unmatched junction bases: 12. The CDR3 loop spans 17 amino acids. CDR1 is SEHNR and CDR2 is FQNEAQ in the germline V gene (reference sequence). The CDR3 DNA reads TGTGCCAGCAGCTCGCGAGAGGTTAGCGGGATATCCTACGAGCAGTACTTC. Protein: CASSSREVSGISYEQYF.

The chain recombines TRBV29-1 with TRBJ2-3, with TRBD2 matching over 10 bases. The CDR3 contains 14 residues. V lost 7 bases, J lost 4 bases, and 8 bases stayed unmatched. Germline CDR1 reads SQVTM; CDR2 reads ANQGSEA. CDR3 loop: CSGGPAGGPDTQYF. In DNA, the CDR3 is TGCAGCGGCGGTCCAGCGGGAGGGCCAGATACGCAGTATTTT.

In DNA form, the CDR3 reads TGCAGCGTTGAACTAGGGACAGAGACCTCTGGAAACACCATATATTTT. This sequence encodes CSVELGTETSGNTIYF. The J gene is TRBJ1-3, the V gene TRBV29-1; TRBD1 agrees at 7 bases. Germline V gives CDR1 SQVTM, CDR2 ANQGSEA. Germline trimming cut 2 bases from V and 0 bases from J; bases unmatched to any gene: 7. The CDR3 is made up of 16 amino acids.

Concerning this clone: Distinct nucleotide sequences in the sample also encode this CDR3. The chain recombines TRBV11-2 with TRBJ2-7, with 7 nucleotides matching TRBD2. The CDR3 is made up of 16 amino acids. J was trimmed by 0 bases and V by 0 bases; bases with no gene match: 5. Looked up from germline, CDR1 is SGHAT and CDR2 is FQNNGV. The CDR3 DNA is TGTGCCAGCAGCTTAGAGGCTAGCGGAGCCTCCTACGAGCAGTACTTC. It encodes CASSLEASGASYEQYF.

V gene TRBV6-5 combines with J gene TRBJ1-2, with a tentative D call TRBD1 (5 bases). The V end lost 2 bases, the J end lost 6 bases, and 10 bases lay between the germline ends. The CDR3 sequence is 13 residues long. Germline-derived CDR1 and CDR2 are MNHEY and SVGAGI. DNA of the CDR3: TGTGCCAGCAGTTACGTGGGGCATAATGGCTACACCTTC. It translates to CASSYVGHNGYTF.

The rearrangement joins TRBV13 to TRBJ2-3; TRBD2 matches at 12 bases. Germline V gene data show CDR1 as PRHDT and CDR2 as FYEKMQ (reference sequence). With 2 bases clipped from V and 6 bases from J, the junction kept 9 bases outside the gene matches. This CDR3 spans 17 amino acids. Here the CDR3 DNA reads TGTGCCAGCAGCTTATGGGGTCTAGCGGGAGGGTTGGATACGCAGTATTTT. Translating it yields CASSLWGLAGGLDTQYF.

This clone came up once. CDR3 nucleotide sequence: TGTGCCAGCAGTCCCCTGACAGGCGCCCCCAGCTATGGCTACACCTTC. Its translation: CASSPLTGAPSYGYTF. The chain has TRBV28 and TRBJ1-2; perhaps TRBD1 as D (6 bases). CDR3 length equals 16 residues. V was pared by 5 bases and J by 4 bases, with 20 bases between. The V gene's germline CDR1 is MDHEN and CDR2 SYDVKM.

The chain recombines TRBV5-1 with TRBJ2-3, with D perhaps TRBD1 (6 bases). The V end lost 0 bases, the J end lost 5 bases, and 16 bases lay between the germline ends. CDR1 and CDR2 (germline): SGHRS, YFSETQ. This CDR3 has 16 residues. CDR3 bases: TGCGCCAGCAGCTTGGCCCAGGGACAAGTAGGAGATACGCAGTATTTT. Residues: CASSLAQGQVGDTQYF.

This chain links TRBV4-1 with TRBJ2-3, with 8 bases matching TRBD2. CDR1 MGHRA and CDR2 YSYEKL come from the germline V gene. After removal of 1 base from V and 2 bases from J, the junction contained 11 bases not matched to a gene. The CDR3 totals 18 residues. CDR3 protein: CASSQVWAGGPATDTQYF. In nucleotides, the CDR3 is TGCGCCAGCAGCCAAGTATGGGCGGGAGGTCCCGCCACAGATACGCAGTATTTT.

CDR3 residues: CASSFRGMNTGELFF. The CDR3 nucleotides are TGTGCCAGCAGCTTTCGGGGGATGAACACCGGGGAGCTGTTTTTT. The chain has TRBV7-8 and TRBJ2-2; D might be TRBD2 (6 bases). The CDR3 is 15 residues long. Germline lookup yields CDR1 SGHVS and CDR2 FQNEAQ. The V gene lost 3 bases and the J gene lost 1 base, with 9 bases spanning the gap.

This chain connects TRBV7-2 to TRBJ2-7, with TRBD2 matching 10 bases. Germline V gene data show CDR1 as SGHTA and CDR2 as FQGNSA. V was clipped by 2 bases and J by 2 bases; unmatched bases: 9. The CDR3 totals 17 residues. The CDR3 DNA is TGTGCCAGCAGCTTAAAGTGGGGGACTAGCGTTACCTACGAGCAGTACTTC. The encoded protein is CASSLKWGTSVTYEQYF.

V and J are TRBV7-2 and TRBJ2-7; the D call may be TRBD1 or TRBD2 (5 bases each). Germline CDR1 and CDR2: SGHTA and FQGNSA. The CDR3 is made up of 13 amino acids. V was pared by 5 bases and J by 5 bases, with 13 bases between. CDR3 loop: CASSPWDRNEQYF. The CDR3 DNA follows: TGTGCCAGCAGCCCCTGGGACCGGAACGAGCAGTACTTC.

This chain uses TRBV13 with TRBJ1-2, with 9 bases identical to TRBD1. V gave up 5 bases and J gave up 8 bases; unmatched junction bases: 9. This CDR3 is 14 amino acids long. Per the germline V gene, CDR1 is PRHDT and CDR2 is FYEKMQ (reference sequence). CDR3 coding DNA: TGTGCCAGCAGCGTACAGGGGGCGCAGGACGGCTACACCTTC. The encoded protein is CASSVQGAQDGYTF.

This clone came up once. CDR3 loop: CASSFGQTAPNQPQHF. The CDR3 DNA is TGTGCCAGCAGCTTTGGACAGACCGCCCCCAATCAGCCCCAGCATTTT. The chain combines TRBV7-9 with TRBJ1-5; tentative D call: TRBD1 (6 bases). This CDR3 comprises 16 residues. Germline V lookup: CDR1 SEHNR, CDR2 FQNEAQ (reference sequence). Trimming took off 3 bases at V and 3 bases at J, with 15 bases between the two ends.

The chain joins TRBV27 to TRBJ1-5, with unresolved D. Germline V gives CDR1 MNHEY, CDR2 SMNVEV (reference sequence). V lost 6 bases and J lost 1, with 10 bases in between. This CDR3 has 14 residues. CDR3 in DNA: TGTGCCAGCAGCCAATCGGGCAGCAATCAGCCCCAGCATTTT. This gives the protein CASSQSGSNQPQHF.

The V call is TRBV7-9, the J call TRBJ2-7; no reliable D call. The CDR3 has 14 amino acids. The germline V and J ends were trimmed by 0 bases and 5 bases, with 11 bases remaining between them. Germline CDR1 is SEHNR and CDR2 is FQNEAQ (reference sequence). The CDR3 protein is CASSLAGQPDEQYF. CDR3 nucleotides: TGTGCCAGCAGCTTAGCGGGTCAACCGGACGAGCAGTACTTC.

The chain employs TRBV12-5 and TRBJ2-1; 9 bases fit TRBD1. The CDR3 sequence is 13 residues long. Germline V gene sequence: CDR1 LGHNT, CDR2 FRNRAP. Trimming at V came to 6 bases and at J to 15 bases, leaving 12 bases not matched to a gene. CDR3 nucleotide sequence: TGTGCTAGTGGCTCCACCGGACAGGGGAGGAGGTTCTTC. It yields the protein CASGSTGQGRRFF. The whole variable domain, remainder taken from reference TRBV12-5 and TRBJ2-1, is DARVTQTPRHKVTEMGQEVTMRCQPILGHNTVFWYRQTMMQGLELLAYFRNRAPLDDSGMPKDRFSAEMPDATLATLKIQPSEPRDSAVYFCASGSTGQGRRFFGPGTRLTVL.

This chain connects TRBV28 to TRBJ2-3; 7 bases agree with TRBD1. J gave up 3 bases and V 8 bases, and 14 bases lay outside the gene matches. CDR1 and CDR2 from the germline V gene are MDHEN and SYDVKM. The CDR3 consists of 16 residues. CDR3 sequence (DNA): TGTGCCAGCTACCCCACCGGGACAGAACTAACAGATACGCAGTATTTT. Protein: CASYPTGTELTDTQYF.

The V and J genes are TRBV10-3 and TRBJ1-5; unclear D gene. The CDR3 covers 17 residues. The V and J ends lost 0 bases and 4 bases respectively, with 16 bases between them. Germline-derived CDR1 and CDR2 are ENHRY and SYGVKD. The CDR3 here is CAISESEVASTNQPQHF. In nucleotides, the CDR3 is TGTGCCATCAGTGAGTCGGAAGTGGCTTCAACGAATCAGCCCCAGCATTTT.

This clone was picked up one time. The V call is TRBV5-4, the J call TRBJ2-2, with 7 bases lining up with TRBD1. The CDR3 is 13 amino acids. Germline V gene sequence: CDR1 SGHNT, CDR2 YYREEE (reference sequence). The J segment lost 7 bases and the V segment lost 0 bases, leaving 0 bases of the junction unmatched. This CDR3 is CASSLGQGGELFF. In nucleotides, the CDR3 is TGTGCCAGCAGCTTGGGACAGGGCGGGGAGCTGTTTTTT.

The rearrangement links TRBV7-9 to TRBJ1-2; unclear D gene. Germline loops: CDR1 SEHNR, CDR2 FQNEAQ (reference sequence). Trimming removed 1 base at V and 0 bases at J, with 15 bases between. The CDR3 totals 17 residues. The CDR3 region has the DNA TGTGCCAGCAGCTTAGGCTATAGACGGGAATCTAACTATGGCTACACCTTC. It yields the protein CASSLGYRRESNYGYTF.

This chain links TRBV27 with TRBJ2-3, with D unresolved. The germline V gene encodes CDR1 MNHEY and CDR2 SMNVEV (reference sequence). The CDR3 spans 14 residues. With 2 bases removed from V and 0 bases from J, the gap between germline ends came to 6 bases. The DNA for the CDR3 is TGTGCCAGCAGTTTAACTGTTAGCACAGATACGCAGTATTTT. Residues: CASSLTVSTDTQYF.

The V call is TRBV7-9, the J call TRBJ2-7, with a weak D call TRBD1 (5 bases). Germline assignment: CDR1 SEHNR and CDR2 FQNEAQ (reference sequence). Deletions cut 4 bases from V and 1 base from J, with 14 bases between. The CDR3 covers 15 residues. The CDR3 protein is CASSSTIQDSYEQYF. Here the CDR3 DNA reads TGTGCCAGCAGCTCGACGATACAGGATTCCTACGAGCAGTACTTC. Full variable domain (outside the CDR3, taken from reference TRBV7-9 and TRBJ2-7): DTGVSQNPRHKITKRGQNVTFRCDPISEHNRLYWYRQTLGQGPEFLTYFQNEAQLEKSRLLSDRFSAERPKGSFSTLEIQRTEQGDSAMYLCASSSTIQDSYEQYFGPGTRLTVT.

The CDR3 is CASSSNAGTDTQYF. CDR3 DNA sequence: TGTGCCAGCAGCTCCAACGCGGGCACAGATACGCAGTATTTT. The gene calls are TRBV7-2 and TRBJ2-3; D is unclear. In germline, CDR1 is SGHTA, CDR2 FQGNSA. There are 14 residues in the CDR3. V was clipped by 4 bases and J by 1 base, with 9 bases between them.

The V and J genes are TRBV27 and TRBJ2-5, with D uncertain. Germline lookup yields CDR1 MNHEY and CDR2 SMNVEV (reference sequence). This CDR3 has 13 amino acids. V lost 0 bases and J 7 bases, leaving 9 bases between the germline ends. CDR3 nucleotides: TGTGCCAGCAGTTTATCCATATCCGGGACCCAGTACTTC. It yields the protein CASSLSISGTQYF.

For this clone: At one boundary the junction diverges from the germline segment, which might be a read error. The rearrangement joins TRBV7-7 to TRBJ2-2, with D tentatively TRBD1 or TRBD2 (5 bases each). The CDR3 has 15 residues. Germline loops: CDR1 SSHAT, CDR2 FNYEAQ (reference sequence). This CDR3 reads CASSLGWDGTGELFF. Here the CDR3 DNA reads TGTGCTAGCAGCCTGGGCTGGGACGGCACCGGGGAGCTGTTTTTT.